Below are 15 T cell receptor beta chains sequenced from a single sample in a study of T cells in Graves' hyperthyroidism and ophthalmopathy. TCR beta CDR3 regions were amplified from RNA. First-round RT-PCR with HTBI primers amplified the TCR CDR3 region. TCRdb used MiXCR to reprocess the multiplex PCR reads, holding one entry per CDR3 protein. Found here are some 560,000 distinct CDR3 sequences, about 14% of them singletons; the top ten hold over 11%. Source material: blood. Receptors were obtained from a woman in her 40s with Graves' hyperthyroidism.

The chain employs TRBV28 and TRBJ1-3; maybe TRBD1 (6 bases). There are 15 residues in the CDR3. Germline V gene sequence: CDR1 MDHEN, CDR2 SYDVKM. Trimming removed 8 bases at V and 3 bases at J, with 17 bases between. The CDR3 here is CASSFAGAGGNTIYF. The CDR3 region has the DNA TGTGCCAGCTCCTTCGCAGGGGCGGGTGGAAACACCATATATTTT.

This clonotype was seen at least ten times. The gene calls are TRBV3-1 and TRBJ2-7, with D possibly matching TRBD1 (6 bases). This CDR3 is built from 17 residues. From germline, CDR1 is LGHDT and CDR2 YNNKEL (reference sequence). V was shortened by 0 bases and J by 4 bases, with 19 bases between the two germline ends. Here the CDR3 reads CASSQEGSGDLGYEQYF. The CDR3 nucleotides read TGTGCCAGCAGCCAAGAAGGATCAGGGGATCTTGGTTACGAGCAGTACTTC.

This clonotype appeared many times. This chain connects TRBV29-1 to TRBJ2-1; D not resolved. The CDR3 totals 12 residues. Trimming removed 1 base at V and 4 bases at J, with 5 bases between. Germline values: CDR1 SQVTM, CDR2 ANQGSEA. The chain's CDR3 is CSVEARYNEQFF. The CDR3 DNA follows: TGCAGCGTTGAAGCCCGGTACAATGAGCAGTTCTTC.

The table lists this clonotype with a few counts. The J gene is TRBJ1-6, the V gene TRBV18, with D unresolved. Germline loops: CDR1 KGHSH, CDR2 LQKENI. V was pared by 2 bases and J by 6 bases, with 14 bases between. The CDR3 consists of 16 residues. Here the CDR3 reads CASSPNSPQVNSPLHF. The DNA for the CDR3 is TGTGCCAGCTCACCAAACTCCCCCCAGGTTAATTCACCCCTCCACTTT.

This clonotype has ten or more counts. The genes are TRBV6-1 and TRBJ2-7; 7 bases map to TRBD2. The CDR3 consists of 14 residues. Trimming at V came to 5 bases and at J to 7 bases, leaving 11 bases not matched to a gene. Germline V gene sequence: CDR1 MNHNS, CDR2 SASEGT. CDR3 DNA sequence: TGTGCCAGCAGTCAACAGGCGGGAGTGGGTGAGCAGTACTTC. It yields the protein CASSQQAGVGEQYF.

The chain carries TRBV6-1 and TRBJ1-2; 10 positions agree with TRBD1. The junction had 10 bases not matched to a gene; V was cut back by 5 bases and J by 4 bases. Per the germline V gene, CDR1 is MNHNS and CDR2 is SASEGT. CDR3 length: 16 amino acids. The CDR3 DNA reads TGTGCCAGCAGTCGGACCGGGACAGGGGCGGCCTATGGCTACACCTTC. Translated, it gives CASSRTGTGAAYGYTF.

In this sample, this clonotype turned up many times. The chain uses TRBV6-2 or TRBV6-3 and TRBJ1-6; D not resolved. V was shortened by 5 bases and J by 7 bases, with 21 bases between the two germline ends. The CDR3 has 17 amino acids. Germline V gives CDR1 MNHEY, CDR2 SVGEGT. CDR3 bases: TGTGCCAGCAGTCCCGGACTCATCCAAAGAGGGAATTCACCCCTCCACTTT. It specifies CASSPGLIQRGNSPLHF.

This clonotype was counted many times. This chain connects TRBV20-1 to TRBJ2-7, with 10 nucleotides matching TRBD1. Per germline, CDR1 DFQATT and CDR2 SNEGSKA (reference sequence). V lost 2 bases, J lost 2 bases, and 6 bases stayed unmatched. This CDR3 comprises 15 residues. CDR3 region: CSARPTTGGTYEQYF. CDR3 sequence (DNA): TGCAGTGCTAGACCCACGACAGGGGGCACCTACGAGCAGTACTTC.

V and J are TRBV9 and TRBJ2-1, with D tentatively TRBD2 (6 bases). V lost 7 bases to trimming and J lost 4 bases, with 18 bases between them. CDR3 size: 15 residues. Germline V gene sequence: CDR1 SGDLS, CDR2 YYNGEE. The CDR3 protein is CASAHSSGGYNEQFF. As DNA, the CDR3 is TGTGCCAGCGCCCATAGTAGCGGAGGGTACAATGAGCAGTTCTTC.

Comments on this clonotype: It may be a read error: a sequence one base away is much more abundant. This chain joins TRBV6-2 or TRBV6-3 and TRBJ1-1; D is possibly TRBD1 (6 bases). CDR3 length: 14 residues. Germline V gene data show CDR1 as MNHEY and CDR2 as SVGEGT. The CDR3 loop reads CASRPGGTNTEASF. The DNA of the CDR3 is TGTGCCAGCAGACCCGGGGGCACGAACACTGAAGCTTCCTTT.

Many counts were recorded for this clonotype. CDR3 nucleotide sequence: TGTGCCAGCAGCTTAAGGGACACCCTAAATAGGCAGTTCTTC. It is translated as CASSLRDTLNRQFF. The rearrangement joins TRBV11-2 to TRBJ2-1, with D maybe TRBD1 (6 bases). The CDR3 contains 14 residues. Trimming took off 2 bases at V and 12 bases at J, with 17 bases between the two ends. Germline CDR1 is SGHAT and CDR2 is FQNNGV.

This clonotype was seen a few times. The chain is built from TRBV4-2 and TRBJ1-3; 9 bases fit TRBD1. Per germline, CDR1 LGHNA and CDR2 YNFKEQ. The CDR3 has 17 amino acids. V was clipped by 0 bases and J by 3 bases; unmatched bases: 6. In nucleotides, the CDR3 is TGTGCCAGCAGCCAAGAAGCCGGACAGGGGAATGGAAACACCATATATTTT. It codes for CASSQEAGQGNGNTIYF.

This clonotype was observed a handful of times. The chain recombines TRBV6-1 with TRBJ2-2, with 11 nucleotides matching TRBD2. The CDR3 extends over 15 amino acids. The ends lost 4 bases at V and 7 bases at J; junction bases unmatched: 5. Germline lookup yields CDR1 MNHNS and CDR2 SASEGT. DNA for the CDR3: TGTGCCAGCAGTGCTGGGGGACTAGCGGACGGGGAGCTGTTTTTT. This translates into CASSAGGLADGELFF.

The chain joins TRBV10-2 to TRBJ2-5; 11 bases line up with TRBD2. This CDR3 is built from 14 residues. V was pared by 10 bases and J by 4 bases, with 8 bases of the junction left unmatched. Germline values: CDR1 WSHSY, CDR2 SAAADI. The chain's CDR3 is CATRTSGSSETQYF. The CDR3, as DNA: TGCGCCACTCGAACTAGCGGGAGTTCAGAGACCCAGTACTTC.

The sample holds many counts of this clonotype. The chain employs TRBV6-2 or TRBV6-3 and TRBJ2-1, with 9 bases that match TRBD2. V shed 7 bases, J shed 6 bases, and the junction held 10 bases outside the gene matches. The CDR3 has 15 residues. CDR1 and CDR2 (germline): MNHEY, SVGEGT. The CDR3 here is CASTLRGRAFNEQFF. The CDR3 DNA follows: TGTGCCAGCACCCTTCGCGGGAGGGCCTTCAATGAGCAGTTCTTC.